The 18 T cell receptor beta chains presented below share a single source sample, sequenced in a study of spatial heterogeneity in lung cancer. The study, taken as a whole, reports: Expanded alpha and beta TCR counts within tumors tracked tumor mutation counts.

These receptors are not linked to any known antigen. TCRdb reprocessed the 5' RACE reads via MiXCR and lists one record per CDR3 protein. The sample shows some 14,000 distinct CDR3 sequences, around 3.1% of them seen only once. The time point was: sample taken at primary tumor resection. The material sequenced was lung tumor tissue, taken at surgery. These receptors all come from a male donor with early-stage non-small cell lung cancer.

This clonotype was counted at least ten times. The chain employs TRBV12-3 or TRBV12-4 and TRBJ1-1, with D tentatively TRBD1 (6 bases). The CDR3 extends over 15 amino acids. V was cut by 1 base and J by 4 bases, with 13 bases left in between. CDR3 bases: TGTGCCAGCAGTTTAGGGGGGGGCCTAGGCACTGAAGCTTTCTTT. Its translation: CASSLGGGLGTEAFF.

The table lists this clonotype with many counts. The DNA of the CDR3 is TGTGCCAGCAGCTTTGAAACCGGACAGAGGTCCGGAAGAGAGCAGTACTTC. Its protein product is CASSFETGQRSGREQYF. The chain recombines TRBV7-2 with TRBJ2-7; tentative D call: TRBD1 (6 bases). The CDR3 runs 17 residues. Germline values: CDR1 SGHTA, CDR2 FQGNSA. V shed 3 bases and J shed 7 bases, with 25 bases lying between them. The full variable domain, with the rest looked up from reference TRBV7-2 and TRBJ2-7, is GAGVSQSPSNKVTEKGKDVELRCDPISGHTALYWYRQSLGQGLEFLIYFQGNSAPDKSGLPSDRFSAERTGGSVSTLTIQRTQQEDSAVYLCASSFETGQRSGREQYFGPGTRLTVT.

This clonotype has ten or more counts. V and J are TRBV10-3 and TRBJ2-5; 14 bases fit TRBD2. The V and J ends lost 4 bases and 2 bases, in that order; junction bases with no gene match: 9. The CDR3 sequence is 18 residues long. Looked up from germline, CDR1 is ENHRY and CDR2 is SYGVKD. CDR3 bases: TGTGCCATCAGTGGGACTAGCGGGGGGACCCGTGAGCAAGAGACCCAGTACTTC. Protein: CAISGTSGGTREQETQYF.

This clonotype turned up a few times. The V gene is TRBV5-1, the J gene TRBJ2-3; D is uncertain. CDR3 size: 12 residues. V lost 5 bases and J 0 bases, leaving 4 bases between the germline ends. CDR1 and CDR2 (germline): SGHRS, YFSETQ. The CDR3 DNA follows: TGCGCCAGCAGAGGTAGCACAGATACGCAGTATTTT. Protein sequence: CASRGSTDTQYF.

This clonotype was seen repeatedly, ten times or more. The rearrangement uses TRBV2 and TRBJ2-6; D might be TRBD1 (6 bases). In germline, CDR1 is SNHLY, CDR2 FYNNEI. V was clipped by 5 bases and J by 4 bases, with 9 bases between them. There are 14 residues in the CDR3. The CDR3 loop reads CASSYREGANVLTF. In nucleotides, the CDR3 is TGTGCCAGCAGTTACAGGGAGGGGGCCAACGTCCTGACTTTC.

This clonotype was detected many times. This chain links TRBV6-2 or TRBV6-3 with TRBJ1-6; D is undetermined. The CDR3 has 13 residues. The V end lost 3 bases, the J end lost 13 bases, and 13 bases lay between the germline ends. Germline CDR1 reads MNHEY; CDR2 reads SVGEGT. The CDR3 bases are TGTGCCAGCAGTTATGAAGATCTTTCCCCCCTCCACTTT. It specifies CASSYEDLSPLHF.

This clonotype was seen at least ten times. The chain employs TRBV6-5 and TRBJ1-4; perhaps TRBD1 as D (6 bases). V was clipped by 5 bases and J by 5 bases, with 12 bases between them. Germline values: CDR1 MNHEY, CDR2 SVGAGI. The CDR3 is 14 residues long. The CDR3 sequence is CASSRDNYNEKLFF. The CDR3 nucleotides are TGTGCCAGCAGTAGGGACAACTACAATGAAAAACTGTTTTTT.

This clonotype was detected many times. In DNA form, the CDR3 reads TGTGCCAGCAGTTTATCCGACAAAGGGGTTGAAGCTTTCTTT. It encodes CASSLSDKGVEAFF. This chain uses TRBV12-3 or TRBV12-4 with TRBJ1-1; the D gene is possibly TRBD1 (5 bases). This CDR3 is built from 14 residues. V dropped 2 bases and J dropped 7 bases, with 14 bases sitting between them.

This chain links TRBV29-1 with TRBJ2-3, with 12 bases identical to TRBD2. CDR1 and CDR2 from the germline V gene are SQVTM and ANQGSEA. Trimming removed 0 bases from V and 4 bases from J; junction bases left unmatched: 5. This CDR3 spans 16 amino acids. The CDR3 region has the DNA TGCAGCGTTGAAGATTGGGCTAGCGGGGGGGCAGATACGCAGTATTTT. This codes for CSVEDWASGGADTQYF.

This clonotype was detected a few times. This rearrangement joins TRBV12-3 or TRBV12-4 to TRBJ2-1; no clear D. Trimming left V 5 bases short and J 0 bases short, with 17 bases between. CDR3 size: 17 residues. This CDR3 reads CASSLGPTRHSYNEQFF. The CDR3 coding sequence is TGTGCCAGCAGTCTCGGGCCGACAAGACACTCCTACAATGAGCAGTTCTTC.

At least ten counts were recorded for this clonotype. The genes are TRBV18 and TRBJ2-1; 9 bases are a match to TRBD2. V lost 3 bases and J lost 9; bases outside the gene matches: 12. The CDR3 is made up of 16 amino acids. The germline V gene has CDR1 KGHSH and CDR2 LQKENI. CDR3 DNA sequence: TGTGCCAGCTCACCGCCTCTCAGCGGGGGGCCTCGTGAGCAGTTCTTC. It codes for CASSPPLSGGPREQFF.

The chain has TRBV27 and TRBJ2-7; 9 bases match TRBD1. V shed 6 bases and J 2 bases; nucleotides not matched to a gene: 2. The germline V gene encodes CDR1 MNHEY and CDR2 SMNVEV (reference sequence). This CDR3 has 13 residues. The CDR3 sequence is CASRQGAAYEQYF. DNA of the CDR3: TGTGCCAGCAGACAGGGGGCAGCCTACGAGCAGTACTTC.

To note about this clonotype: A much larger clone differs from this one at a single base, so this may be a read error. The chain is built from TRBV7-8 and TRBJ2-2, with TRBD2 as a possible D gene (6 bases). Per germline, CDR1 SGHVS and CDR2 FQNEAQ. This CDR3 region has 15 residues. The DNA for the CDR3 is TGTGTCAGCATCATCGTCGGGGGAGATGCCGGGGAGCTGTTTTTT. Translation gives CVSIIVGGDAGELFF. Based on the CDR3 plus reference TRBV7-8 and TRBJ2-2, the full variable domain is GAGVSQSPRYKVAKRGQDVALRCDPISGHVSLFWYQQALGQGPEFLTYFQNEAQLDKSGLPSDRFFAERPEGSVSTLKIQRTQQEDSAVYLCVSIIVGGDAGELFFGEGSRLTVL.

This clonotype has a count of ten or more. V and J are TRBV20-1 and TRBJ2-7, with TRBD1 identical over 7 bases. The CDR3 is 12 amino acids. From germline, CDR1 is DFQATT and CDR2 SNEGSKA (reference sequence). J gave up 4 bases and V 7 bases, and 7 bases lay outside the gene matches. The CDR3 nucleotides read TGCAGTGGAGAGGGACAGTCTTACGAGCAGTACTTC. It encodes CSGEGQSYEQYF.

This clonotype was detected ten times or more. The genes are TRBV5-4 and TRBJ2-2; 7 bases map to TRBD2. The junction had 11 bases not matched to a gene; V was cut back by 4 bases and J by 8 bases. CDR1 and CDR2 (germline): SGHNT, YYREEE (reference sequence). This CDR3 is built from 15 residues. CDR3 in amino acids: CASSPGGHRDGELFF. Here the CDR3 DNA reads TGTGCCAGCAGCCCGGGAGGTCACCGAGATGGGGAGCTGTTTTTT.

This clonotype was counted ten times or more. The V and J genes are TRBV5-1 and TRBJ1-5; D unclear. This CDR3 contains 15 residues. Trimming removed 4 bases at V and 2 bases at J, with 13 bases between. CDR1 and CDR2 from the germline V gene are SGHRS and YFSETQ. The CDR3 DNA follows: TGCGCCAGCAGCGTGGACCCATATGGCAATCAGCCCCAGCATTTT. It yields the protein CASSVDPYGNQPQHF.

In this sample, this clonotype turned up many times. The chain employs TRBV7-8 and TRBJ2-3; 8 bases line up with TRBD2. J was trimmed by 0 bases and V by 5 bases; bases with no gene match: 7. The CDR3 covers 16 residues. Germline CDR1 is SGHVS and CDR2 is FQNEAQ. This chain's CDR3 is CASSQNERGSTDTQYF. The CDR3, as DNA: TGTGCCAGCAGCCAGAATGAGCGGGGGAGCACAGATACGCAGTATTTT. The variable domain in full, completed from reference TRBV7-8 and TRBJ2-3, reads GAGVSQSPRYKVAKRGQDVALRCDPISGHVSLFWYQQALGQGPEFLTYFQNEAQLDKSGLPSDRFFAERPEGSVSTLKIQRTQQEDSAVYLCASSQNERGSTDTQYFGPGTRLTVL.

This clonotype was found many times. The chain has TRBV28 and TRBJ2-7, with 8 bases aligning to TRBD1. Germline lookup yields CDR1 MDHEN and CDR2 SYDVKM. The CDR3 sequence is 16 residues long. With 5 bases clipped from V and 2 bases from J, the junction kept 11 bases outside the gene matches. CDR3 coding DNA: TGTGCCAGCAGTCGCCCTACGGGGACAGGAACCTACGAGCAGTACTTC. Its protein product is CASSRPTGTGTYEQYF.